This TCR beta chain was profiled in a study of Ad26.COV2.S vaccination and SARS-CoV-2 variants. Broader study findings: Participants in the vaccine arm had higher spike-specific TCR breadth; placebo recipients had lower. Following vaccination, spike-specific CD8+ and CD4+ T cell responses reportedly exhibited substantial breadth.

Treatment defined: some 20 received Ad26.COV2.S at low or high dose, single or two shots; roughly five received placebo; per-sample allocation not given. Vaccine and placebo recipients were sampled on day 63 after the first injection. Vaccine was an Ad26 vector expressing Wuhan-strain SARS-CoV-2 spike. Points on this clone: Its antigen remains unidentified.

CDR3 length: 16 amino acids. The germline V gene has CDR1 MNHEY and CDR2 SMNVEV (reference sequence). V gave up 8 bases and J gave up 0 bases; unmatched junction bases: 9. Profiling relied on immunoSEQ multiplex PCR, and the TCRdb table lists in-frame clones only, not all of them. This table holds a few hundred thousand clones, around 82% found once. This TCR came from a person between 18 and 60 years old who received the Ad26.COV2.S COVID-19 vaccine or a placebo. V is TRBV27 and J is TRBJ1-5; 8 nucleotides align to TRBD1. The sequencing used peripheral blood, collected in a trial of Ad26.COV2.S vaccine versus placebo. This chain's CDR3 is CASRKDRAYSNQPQHF. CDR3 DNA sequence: TGTGCCAGCCGTAAGGACAGGGCTTATAGCAATCAGCCCCAGCATTTT.